This TCR beta chain was captured by sequencing in a study of blood T cell repertoires in COVID-19. Germline CDR1 KGHSH, CDR2 LQKENI. The CDR3 runs 14 residues. The ends were cut back, 0 bases at V and 5 bases at J, with 10 bases in the middle. Some clones are missing from TCRdb's copy, which holds only in-frame ones; the method was immunoSEQ multiplex PCR. The sample carries around 170,000 clones, about 88% recorded once. This chain joins TRBV18 and TRBJ2-5, with unresolved D. The sample comprised peripheral blood. The sequence was collected from a man younger than 45 with active or convalescent COVID-19. In DNA, the CDR3 is TGTGCCAGCTCACCACCGGGCAGACCGGAGACCCAGTACTTC. It codes for CASSPPGRPETQYF. Variable domain in full (rest from reference TRBV18 and TRBJ2-5): NAGVMQNPRHLVRRRGQEARLRCSPMKGHSHVYWYRQLPEEGLKFMVYLQKENIIDESGMPKERFSAEFPKEGPSILRIQQVVRGDSAAYFCASSPPGRPETQYFGPGTRLLVL.